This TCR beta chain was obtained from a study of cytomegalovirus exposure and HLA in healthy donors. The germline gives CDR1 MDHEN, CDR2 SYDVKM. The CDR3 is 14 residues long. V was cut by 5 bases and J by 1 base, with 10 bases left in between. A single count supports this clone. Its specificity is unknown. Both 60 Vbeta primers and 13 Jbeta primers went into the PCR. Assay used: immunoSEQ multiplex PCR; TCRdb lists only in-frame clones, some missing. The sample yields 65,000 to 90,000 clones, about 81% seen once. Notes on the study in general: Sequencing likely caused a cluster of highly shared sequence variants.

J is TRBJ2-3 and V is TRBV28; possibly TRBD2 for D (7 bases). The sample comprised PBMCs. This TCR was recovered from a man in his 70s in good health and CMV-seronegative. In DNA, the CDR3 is TGTGCCAGCAGTAGGGGGGGCGGCACAGATACGCAGTATTTT. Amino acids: CASSRGGGTDTQYF. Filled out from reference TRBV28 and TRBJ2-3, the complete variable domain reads DVKVTQSSRYLVKRTGEKVFLECVQDMDHENMFWYRQDPGLGLRLIYFSYDVKMKEKGDIPEGYSVSREKKERFSLILESASTNQTSMYLCASSRGGGTDTQYFGPGTRLTVL.